Below are 13 T cell receptor beta chains sequenced from a single sample in a study of T cell responses to AZD1222 COVID-19 vaccine. Some clones are missing from TCRdb's copy, which holds only in-frame ones; the method was immunoSEQ multiplex PCR. Of 69,000 or so clones in the sample, about 90% are singletons; the top ten hold roughly 1.3%. The source was peripheral blood, collected 28 days after the second AZD1222 dose. Receptors were obtained from an adult who received the AZD1222 COVID-19 vaccine.

The chain uses TRBV19 and TRBJ1-1, with D perhaps matching TRBD1 (5 bases). The ends were cut back, 9 bases at V and 0 bases at J, with 17 bases in the middle. Germline values: CDR1 LNHDA, CDR2 SQIVND (reference sequence). The CDR3 consists of 15 residues. CDR3 nucleotide sequence: TGTGCCAGCGGAGGGGCCGGGGGGATGAACACTGAAGCTTTCTTT. It translates to CASGGAGGMNTEAFF.

This chain connects TRBV6-6 to TRBJ2-7; D perhaps matches TRBD2 (5 bases). There are 14 residues in the CDR3. Deletions cut 7 bases from V and 2 bases from J, with 15 bases between. Per germline, CDR1 MNHNY and CDR2 SVGAGI (reference sequence). Here the CDR3 reads CASIDIAGAYEQYF. The CDR3 DNA is TGTGCCAGCATCGACATCGCGGGTGCCTACGAGCAGTACTTC.

V is TRBV12-5 and J is TRBJ2-7, with unresolved D. The CDR3 contains 13 residues. The V and J ends lost 2 bases and 5 bases respectively, with 10 bases between them. CDR1 is LGHNT and CDR2 is FRNRAP in the germline V gene. Written as DNA, the CDR3 is TGTGCTAGTGGTTTGCGGGTCATCAACGAGCAGTACTTC. This translates into CASGLRVINEQYF.

The V call is TRBV7-9, the J call TRBJ1-2; possible D gene TRBD1, 5 bases. Deletions cut 4 bases from V and 4 bases from J, with 19 bases between. The germline V gene has CDR1 SEHNR and CDR2 FQNEAQ (reference sequence). This CDR3 comprises 16 residues. Written as DNA, the CDR3 is TGTGCCAGCAGCTCCCGGGTGGCAGCAGGGATCTATGGCTACACCTTC. It codes for CASSSRVAAGIYGYTF. Looking up the rest from reference TRBV7-9 and TRBJ1-2 gives the full variable domain: DTGVSQNPRHKITKRGQNVTFRCDPISEHNRLYWYRQTLGQGPEFLTYFQNEAQLEKSRLLSDRFSAERPKGSFSTLEIQRTEQGDSAMYLCASSSRVAAGIYGYTFGSGTRLTVV.

The chain couples TRBV3-1 (or the pseudogene TRBV3-2) to TRBJ2-1; D is perhaps TRBD1 (5 bases). Germline V gene data show CDR1 as LGHDT and CDR2 as YNNKEL (reference sequence). V gave up 4 bases and J gave up 6 bases, with 13 bases separating them. This CDR3 comprises 14 residues. DNA for the CDR3: TGTGCCAGCAGCCTAGGGGCGTTTTTCAATGAGCAGTTCTTC. It translates to CASSLGAFFNEQFF.

This clone has only a few counts. The J gene is TRBJ1-5, the V gene TRBV19, with TRBD1 as a possible D gene (5 bases). The CDR3 has 14 amino acids. With 6 bases removed from V and 7 bases from J, the gap between germline ends came to 16 bases. Germline CDR1 LNHDA, CDR2 SQIVND (reference sequence). CDR3 amino acids: CASSPGAREQPQHF. CDR3 nucleotides: TGTGCCAGTAGCCCCGGGGCCAGGGAGCAGCCCCAGCATTTT.

The genes are TRBV30 and TRBJ2-1; D is unclear. Trimming stripped 0 bases from V and 6 bases from J, with 15 bases between. Germline CDR1 GTSNPN, CDR2 SVGIG (reference sequence). The CDR3 is 15 amino acids. CDR3 loop: CAWSVGTSDLNEQFF. Here the CDR3 DNA reads TGTGCCTGGAGTGTAGGAACCAGCGACCTCAATGAGCAGTTCTTC. The entire variable domain, with the rest obtained from reference TRBV30 and TRBJ2-1, is as follows: SQTIHQWPATLVQPVGSPLSLECTVEGTSNPNLYWYRQAAGRGLQLLFYSVGIGQISSEVPQNLSASRPQDRQFILSSKKLLLSDSGFYLCAWSVGTSDLNEQFFGPGTRLTVL.

This clone was counted once. The chain uses TRBV7-2 and TRBJ2-5, with 10 positions matching TRBD1. With V trimmed by 6 bases and J by 5 bases, 6 bases remained unmatched. The CDR3 covers 14 residues. From germline, CDR1 is SGHTA and CDR2 FQGNSA. The CDR3 spells CASSRQGARETQYF. Here the CDR3 DNA reads TGTGCCAGCAGTCGACAGGGGGCCAGGGAGACCCAGTACTTC.

The J gene is TRBJ2-2, the V gene TRBV9, with 10 positions matching TRBD2. The CDR3 spans 16 residues. Germline V CDR1 and CDR2: SGDLS, YYNGEE. The V and J ends lost 0 bases and 8 bases, in that order; junction bases with no gene match: 7. The CDR3 loop is CASSVVSSGRTGELFF. The CDR3 nucleotides read TGTGCCAGCAGCGTAGTGTCTAGCGGGAGAACGGGGGAGCTGTTTTTT. The variable domain in full, completed from reference TRBV9 and TRBJ2-2, reads DSGVTQTPKHLITATGQRVTLRCSPRSGDLSVYWYQQSLDQGLQFLIQYYNGEERAKGNILERFSAQQFPDLHSELNLSSLELGDSALYFCASSVVSSGRTGELFFGEGSRLTVL.

This clone occurred once. The CDR3 sequence: CATSDFPTYNEQFF. CDR3 DNA: TGTGCCACCAGTGATTTCCCGACCTACAATGAGCAGTTCTTC. This chain joins TRBV24-1 and TRBJ2-1; D gene ambiguous. This CDR3 has 14 amino acids. The V and J ends lost 1 base and 2 bases respectively, with 5 bases between them. Germline CDR1 reads KGHDR; CDR2 reads SFDVKD.

The V and J genes are TRBV19 and TRBJ1-6, with a weak D call TRBD1 (6 bases). Germline V gene sequence: CDR1 LNHDA, CDR2 SQIVND (reference sequence). The CDR3 is 14 residues long. Trimming shortened V by 6 bases and J by 6 bases, and 12 bases separated the two germline ends. Written as DNA, the CDR3 is TGTGCCAGTAGCGCTGGACAGATTAATTCACCCCTCCACTTT. As protein: CASSAGQINSPLHF.

The rearrangement links TRBV5-1 to TRBJ1-1; TRBD1 matches at 7 bases. The CDR3 covers 14 residues. Germline trimming cut 2 bases from V and 4 bases from J; bases unmatched to any gene: 5. Germline-derived CDR1 and CDR2 are SGHRS and YFSETQ. CDR3 nucleotides: TGCGCCAGCAGCTTTACAGGGGTGGCCACTGAAGCTTTCTTT. Protein sequence: CASSFTGVATEAFF.

This chain joins TRBV12-3 or TRBV12-4 and TRBJ2-2; D unclear. CDR3 length equals 12 residues. V shed 4 bases and J shed 4 bases, with 4 bases lying between them. The CDR3 DNA follows: TGTGCCAGCAGTTCCTTCACCGGGGAGCTGTTTTTT. This translates into CASSSFTGELFF.